The present T cell receptor (beta chain) was sequenced within a study of regulatory and conventional T cells in RAG deficiency. Study conclusions and caveats: Omenn patients showed >90% Treg-Tconv overlap and shorter CDR3 lengths.

A remark on this clone: Its antigen is still unknown.

Conventional CD4+ T cells were sorted from blood as CD25-low CD127-high cells. Germline V gene lookup returns CDR1 SGHVS and CDR2 FQNEAQ. V was pared by 3 bases and J by 3 bases, with 6 bases between. CDR3 length: 12 residues. The data were produced by immunoSEQ multiplex PCR, yet TCRdb's version contains in-frame clones alone and is incomplete. The table shows approximately 22,000 clones, with 95% to 97% occurring only once. Another study also made use of these data, one on regulatory T cells. That publication notes: The primer mix had 52 TRBV and 13 TRBJ primers.

The chain couples TRBV7-8 to TRBJ2-7, with D uncertain. The clonotype was recovered from a human donor in good health. Sequenced sample: CD25- CD4+ T cells sorted from blood. CDR3 nucleotides: TGTGCCAGCAGCTTGTCCCACTACGAGCAGTACTTC. The encoded protein is CASSLSHYEQYF.